This T cell receptor (beta chain) derives from a study of blood T cell repertoires in COVID-19. Overall study context: The samples span acute and convalescent COVID-19 from the United States, Italy and Spain.

Only in-frame clones appear in the TCRdb table, and some are missing; sequencing was by immunoSEQ multiplex PCR. This table has 300,000 or so clones, roughly 84% appearing once. The CDR3 is made up of 16 amino acids. Unmatched junction bases numbered 10, after V lost 2 bases and J lost 4 bases. The germline V gene has CDR1 SGHRS and CDR2 YFSETQ. V gene TRBV5-1 combines with J gene TRBJ2-5; 8 bases map to TRBD1. Sequencing used PBMCs or T cells enriched from blood (not recorded which). This TCR was recovered from a woman aged 25-40 years who had recovered from COVID-19. The CDR3 sequence: CASSLQPGGFAETQYF. CDR3 sequence (DNA): TGCGCCAGCAGCTTACAACCAGGGGGCTTTGCAGAGACCCAGTACTTC.